The 15 T cell receptor beta chains below all came from one sample that was sequenced in a study of T cell responses to AZD1222 COVID-19 vaccine (dated by TCRdb to the early 2020s). This specimen's time point label, interpreted: baseline before first vaccination. Libraries were prepared through the immunoSEQ multiplex PCR assay. What TCRdb holds here is the immuneACCESS table cut down to in-frame rearrangements. Part of the clones is not present; checked against another copy, under half of the missing clones reflect an unresolved V gene, and the others are unexplained. The sample has roughly 110,000 clones on record, roughly 90% of them singletons. The ten largest clones add up to around 5% of the sample. Here the sequenced sample was peripheral blood, taken on day 0 of AZD1222 vaccination. Receptor source: an adult in good health.

This rearrangement joins TRBV4-1 to TRBJ2-7, with TRBD1 matching 8 bases. The CDR3 has 15 amino acids. Germline CDR1 and CDR2: MGHRA and YSYEKL. The CDR3 loop reads CPPSRPGTGVYEQYF. The CDR3 DNA sequence: TGCCCCCCCAGCCGTCCCGGGACAGGAGTCTACGAGCAGTACTTC.

This clone has just a few counts. CDR3: CASSVAAAVQETQYF. DNA for the CDR3: TGTGCCAGCAGCGTAGCGGCGGCCGTACAAGAGACCCAGTACTTC. The chain links TRBV9 to TRBJ2-5, with D unresolved. The germline V gene has CDR1 SGDLS and CDR2 YYNGEE. V shed 0 bases and J shed 2 bases, with 11 bases lying between them. CDR3 length: 15 residues.

The rearrangement links TRBV15 to TRBJ2-3; 7 positions match TRBD2. The CDR3 consists of 16 residues. Germline V CDR1 and CDR2: LNHNV, YYDKDF (reference sequence). Unmatched junction bases numbered 11, after V lost 5 bases and J lost 3 bases. In DNA form, the CDR3 reads TGTGCCACCAGCCTCCCGGGACTACCGTCGACAGATACGCAGTATTTT. Translating it yields CATSLPGLPSTDTQYF. Full variable domain (outside the CDR3, taken from reference TRBV15 and TRBJ2-3): DAMVIQNPRYQVTQFGKPVTLSCSQTLNHNVMYWYQQKSSQAPKLLFHYYDKDFNNEADTPDNFQSRRPNTSFCFLDIRSPGLGDTAMYLCATSLPGLPSTDTQYFGPGTRLTVL.

The V call is TRBV7-9, the J call TRBJ1-5; a possible D gene is TRBD1 (5 bases). Germline assignment: CDR1 SEHNR and CDR2 FQNEAQ (reference sequence). Trimming removed 6 bases from V and 2 bases from J, with 14 bases in between. The CDR3 totals 15 residues. CDR3 sequence reads: CASRGAGGGNQPQHF. The CDR3 bases are TGTGCCAGCAGAGGGGCGGGAGGTGGCAATCAGCCCCAGCATTTT.

J is TRBJ2-7 and V is TRBV15; no reliable D call. From germline, CDR1 is LNHNV and CDR2 YYDKDF (reference sequence). Between the trimmed V and J ends, which lost 0 bases and 4 bases, there was a span of 13 bases. The CDR3 is 15 residues long. The CDR3 protein is CATSRDLGKAYEQYF. The CDR3 DNA is TGTGCCACCAGCAGAGATCTGGGAAAGGCGTACGAGCAGTACTTC.

Only one count was recorded for this clone. This chain links TRBV6-4 with TRBJ2-1, with TRBD2 identical over 12 bases. J was trimmed by 8 bases and V by 0 bases; bases with no gene match: 17. The CDR3 runs to 20 residues. Germline V gene sequence: CDR1 MRHNA, CDR2 SNTAGT. CDR3 coding DNA: TGTGCCAGCAGTGACTCCTCTCTGACTAGCGGGAGTGGGACTGGGGATGAGCAGTTCTTC. This gives the protein CASSDSSLTSGSGTGDEQFF.

The chain joins TRBV6-2 or TRBV6-3 to TRBJ1-4; 9 nucleotides match TRBD1. Germline CDR1 MNHEY, CDR2 SVGEGT. J gave up 7 bases and V 6 bases, and 9 bases lay outside the gene matches. CDR3 size: 15 residues. CDR3 protein: CASSTGTGKSEKLFF. The DNA of the CDR3 is TGTGCCAGCAGCACCGGGACAGGGAAGAGTGAAAAACTGTTTTTT.

This rearrangement joins TRBV11-2 to TRBJ2-2; TRBD2 is a possible D gene (5 bases). Germline V gene sequence: CDR1 SGHAT, CDR2 FQNNGV. V was shortened by 6 bases and J by 0 bases, with 11 bases between the two germline ends. CDR3 length: 15 amino acids. The chain's CDR3 is CASRRGQTNTGELFF. CDR3 nucleotides: TGTGCCAGCAGGCGAGGGCAAACGAACACCGGGGAGCTGTTTTTT.

This clone was seen just once. V gene TRBV7-8 combines with J gene TRBJ1-5, with TRBD1 identical over 7 bases. Germline V gene lookup returns CDR1 SGHVS and CDR2 FQNEAQ. The V segment lost 6 bases and the J segment 7 bases; nucleotides outside the gene matches: 6. The CDR3 runs 13 residues. The CDR3, as DNA: TGTGCCAGCAGTTCTACAGGGGTCCAGCCCCAGCATTTT. It yields the protein CASSSTGVQPQHF.

The V gene is TRBV5-4, the J gene TRBJ2-7; possible D gene TRBD2, 7 bases. The germline V gene encodes CDR1 SGHNT and CDR2 YYREEE (reference sequence). CDR3 length: 15 amino acids. The germline V and J ends were trimmed by 4 bases and 4 bases, with 18 bases remaining between them. DNA for the CDR3: TGTGCCAGCAGCCTGGCGGGGGCCCTGGTTTACGAGCAGTACTTC. This gives the protein CASSLAGALVYEQYF. Looking up the rest from reference TRBV5-4 and TRBJ2-7 gives the full variable domain: ETGVTQSPTHLIKTRGQQVTLRCSSQSGHNTVSWYQQALGQGPQFIFQYYREEENGRGNFPPRFSGLQFPNYSSELNVNALELDDSALYLCASSLAGALVYEQYFGPGTRLTVT.

In its sample, this clone was seen a few times. This chain joins TRBV5-1 and TRBJ2-3; no definite D call. This CDR3 has 14 residues. Germline values: CDR1 SGHRS, CDR2 YFSETQ. Trimming removed 0 bases from V and 0 bases from J, with 5 bases in between. CDR3: CASSLDRSTDTQYF. CDR3 DNA: TGCGCCAGCAGCTTGGACCGAAGCACAGATACGCAGTATTTT. Using reference TRBV5-1 and TRBJ2-3 for the parts outside the CDR3, the full variable domain is KAGVTQTPRYLIKTRGQQVTLSCSPISGHRSVSWYQQTPGQGLQFLFEYFSETQRNKGNFPGRFSGRQFSNSRSEMNVSTLELGDSALYLCASSLDRSTDTQYFGPGTRLTVL.

This clone was picked up one time. This chain joins TRBV6-5 and TRBJ1-2; D is unresolved. Germline V gene sequence: CDR1 MNHEY, CDR2 SVGAGI. The CDR3 totals 13 residues. V was cut by 6 bases and J by 2 bases, with 10 bases left in between. The DNA of the CDR3 is TGTGCCAGCAGGTCTCCAACCAACTATGGCTACACCTTC. It codes for CASRSPTNYGYTF.

Details on this clone: The junction departs from the called germline gene at one end, perhaps through a read error. The CDR3 sequence is CAGEGARQVTQYF. Written as DNA, the CDR3 is TGTGCCGGGGAGGGGGCCCGACAAGTGACCCAGTACTTC. This chain connects TRBV7-9 to TRBJ2-5; either TRBD1 or TRBD2 may supply D (7 bases each). This CDR3 is built from 13 residues. Germline-derived CDR1 and CDR2 are SEHNR and FQNEAQ (reference sequence).

The rearrangement uses TRBV28 and TRBJ2-7, with D uncertain. V was clipped by 3 bases and J by 0 bases, with 9 bases between them. Germline V CDR1 and CDR2: MDHEN, SYDVKM. CDR3 length equals 14 residues. CDR3 sequence (DNA): TGTGCCAGCAGTTTGGAACATAGCTCCTACGAGCAGTACTTC. Translating it yields CASSLEHSSYEQYF.

This rearrangement joins TRBV5-1 to TRBJ2-6; D gene uncertain. CDR3 length equals 15 residues. The ends were cut back, 0 bases at V and 0 bases at J, with 4 bases in the middle. Germline loops: CDR1 SGHRS, CDR2 YFSETQ. In DNA form, the CDR3 reads TGCGCCAGCAGCTTGGACCTCTCTGGGGCCAACGTCCTGACTTTC. Its translation: CASSLDLSGANVLTF.